Each of the 3 T cell receptor beta chains below was sequenced from the same sample in a study of OX40 agonist ivuxolimab in advanced cancers. The library came from the immunoSEQ multiplex PCR assay. The source is immuneACCESS, and TCRdb retained only in-frame sequences with V and J called. Part of the clones is not carried over; for the studies checked, unresolved V genes explain less than half of this, and the remainder is unexplained. The sample yields about 150,000 clones; 85% to 95% were counted once. About 0.3% of the sample is held by the ten biggest clonotypes. Source: CD4+ or CD8+ T cells sorted from blood, taken in a trial of the OX40 agonist ivuxolimab. The receptors shown here come from an adult with an advanced solid tumor such as melanoma, head and neck, liver or kidney cancer.

This sequence joins TRBV29-1 and TRBJ1-2, with TRBD1 identical over 7 bases. This CDR3 spans 13 amino acids. Per germline, CDR1 SQVTM and CDR2 ANQGSEA. V shed 7 bases and J 4 bases; nucleotides not matched to a gene: 9. This chain's CDR3 is CSAGDSNFYGYTF. CDR3 DNA sequence: TGCAGCGCAGGGGACAGCAACTTCTATGGCTACACCTTC.

The rearrangement links TRBV6-5 to TRBJ2-3; 9 nucleotides line up with TRBD1. Germline trimming cut 5 bases from V and 3 bases from J; bases unmatched to any gene: 3. From germline, CDR1 is MNHEY and CDR2 SVGAGI. The CDR3 length is 14 residues. Here the CDR3 DNA reads TGTGCCAGCAGTCCCGGGACAGGGACAGATACGCAGTATTTT. The encoded protein is CASSPGTGTDTQYF.

This CDR3 is CASSPTEGEQYF. Here the CDR3 DNA reads TGTGCCAGCTCACCAACTGAGGGCGAGCAGTACTTC. The V and J genes are TRBV18 and TRBJ2-7; possibly TRBD2 for D (5 bases). The length of the CDR3 is 12 residues. Trimming pared 2 bases from V and 6 bases from J, leaving 8 bases between. Germline loops: CDR1 KGHSH, CDR2 LQKENI.